Following are 4 T cell receptor beta chains from one sample sequenced in a study of shared clonotypes between healthy human individuals. Generated by immunoSEQ multiplex PCR, the TCRdb table keeps only in-frame clones and is missing some. Of about 680,000 clones listed, around 73% were seen once; the top ten hold around 2%. Material for sequencing was memory CD4+ T cells sorted from blood. The sample's subset: CD45RA-negative fraction. The receptor source for this set is a woman under 40 in good health.

This sequence joins TRBV7-9 and TRBJ1-1; a weak D match, TRBD1 (5 bases). CDR3 size: 15 residues. The V and J ends lost 1 base and 5 bases respectively, with 14 bases between them. The germline V gene has CDR1 SEHNR and CDR2 FQNEAQ (reference sequence). CDR3 nucleotides: TGTGCCAGCAGCTTAGATCGGGGGTCAAGGACTGAAGCTTTCTTT. It encodes CASSLDRGSRTEAFF. Based on the CDR3 plus reference TRBV7-9 and TRBJ1-1, the full variable domain is DTGVSQNPRHKITKRGQNVTFRCDPISEHNRLYWYRQTLGQGPEFLTYFQNEAQLEKSRLLSDRFSAERPKGSFSTLEIQRTEQGDSAMYLCASSLDRGSRTEAFFGQGTRLTVV.

This chain links TRBV10-2 with TRBJ2-6; D call uncertain. The CDR3 consists of 14 residues. Per germline, CDR1 WSHSY and CDR2 SAAADI. V was shortened by 2 bases and J by 4 bases, with 6 bases between the two germline ends. For the CDR3, the DNA is TGCGCCAGCAGTGAGCTCCCGGGGGCCAACGTCCTGACTTTC. It specifies CASSELPGANVLTF.

V is TRBV27 and J is TRBJ1-2; TRBD1 matches 7 bases. The CDR3 totals 15 residues. J gave up 4 bases and V 3 bases, and 8 bases lay outside the gene matches. CDR1 MNHEY and CDR2 SMNVEV come from the germline V gene (reference sequence). In DNA form, the CDR3 reads TGTGCCAGCAGTTTTTCCGACAGGGCTGTCTATGGCTACACCTTC. It translates to CASSFSDRAVYGYTF.

This chain uses TRBV12-2 with TRBJ2-3; the table's D call, TRBD2, was not checked against the DNA. TRBV12-2 is deemed a pseudogene. This CDR3 is 15 amino acids long. CDR3 in amino acids: CASRLLAVPSDTQYF. The DNA of the CDR3 is TGTGCAAGTCGCTTACTAGCGGTTCCCTCAGATACGCAGTATTTT.